Sequencing of this T cell receptor beta chain was carried out in a study of cytomegalovirus exposure and HLA in healthy donors. Notes on the study in general: Listed as cytomegalovirus-associated were 150 to 200 TCR beta chains.

Clones were read by immunoSEQ multiplex PCR, and TCRdb kept only the in-frame ones, dropping some. The data contain around 100,000 clones, about 95% of them singletons. As for this clone: As yet, its antigen is unknown.

From germline, CDR1 is SGHNT and CDR2 YYREEE (reference sequence). This CDR3 contains 16 residues. V was pared by 0 bases and J by 2 bases, with 15 bases between. The TCR sequence derives from a woman aged 18-29 years in good health and CMV-seronegative. The V call is TRBV5-4, the J call TRBJ2-7; possibly TRBD1 for D (5 bases). Sample: PBMCs. The CDR3 protein is CASSLDPFRGPYEQYF. The CDR3 nucleotides read TGTGCCAGCAGCTTGGATCCGTTTAGGGGCCCCTACGAGCAGTACTTC.